This entry lists 14 T cell receptor beta chains sequenced from one sample in a study of CD4 T cells in relation to SARS-CoV-2 and coronaviruses. The antigens for these receptors are not known. Clones were sequenced by immunoSEQ multiplex PCR, and TCRdb holds only the in-frame ones, with some missing. This table has under 35,000 clones, roughly 76% appearing once. Before the COVID-19 pandemic, during about 2011-2018, CD4+ T cells were taken from unexposed donors. CD4+ T cells were isolated from the cells after nine to eleven days of culture. The specimen sequenced was CD4+ T cells from PBMCs, cultured in vitro. These receptors came from a human donor in good health.

This clone was seen once. The V call is TRBV19, the J call TRBJ1-2, with 8 bases lining up with TRBD1. The length of the CDR3 is 13 residues. Germline assignment: CDR1 LNHDA and CDR2 SQIVND (reference sequence). The ends lost 4 bases at V and 5 bases at J; junction bases unmatched: 3. CDR3 nucleotides: TGTGCCAGTAGTACGGACAGGGCATATGGCTACACCTTC. It specifies CASSTDRAYGYTF.

The table lists this clone with a count of one. V and J are TRBV18 and TRBJ2-3; TRBD2 agrees at 10 bases. From germline, CDR1 is KGHSH and CDR2 LQKENI. This CDR3 spans 21 amino acids. The CDR3 loop is CGRRSEDGSGGVPASTDTQYF. DNA of the CDR3: TGTGGACGAAGGAGCGAAGACGGGAGCGGGGGGGTCCCAGCCAGCACAGATACGCAGTATTTT.

The V and J genes are TRBV6-2 or TRBV6-3 and TRBJ2-3; tentatively, D is TRBD1 (6 bases). With 2 bases removed from V and 7 bases from J, the gap between germline ends came to 16 bases. CDR1 is MNHEY and CDR2 is SVGEGT in the germline V gene. The CDR3 has 15 amino acids. The CDR3 is CASSYGRGITHTQYF. Here the CDR3 DNA reads TGTGCCAGCAGTTACGGCAGGGGAATAACACATACGCAGTATTTT.

The chain carries TRBV7-7 and TRBJ2-3, with a tentative D call TRBD1 (5 bases). Germline V CDR1 and CDR2: SSHAT, FNYEAQ (reference sequence). V was trimmed by 5 bases and J by 5 bases, leaving 11 bases between them. The CDR3 consists of 13 residues. CDR3 nucleotides: TGTGCCAGCAGCGCAGGGTCGTTAGATACGCAGTATTTT. It is translated as CASSAGSLDTQYF.

The rearrangement uses TRBV19 and TRBJ2-5, with 12 nucleotides matching TRBD1. The junction had 8 bases not matched to a gene; V was cut back by 4 bases and J by 5 bases. This CDR3 comprises 16 residues. CDR1 and CDR2 from the germline V gene are LNHDA and SQIVND (reference sequence). CDR3 bases: TGTGCCAGTAGTAGACCGGGACAGGGGGCCGGGGAGACCCAGTACTTC. Protein product: CASSRPGQGAGETQYF.

The chain uses TRBV29-1 and TRBJ2-1, with D maybe TRBD2 (6 bases). The CDR3 covers 12 residues. With 3 bases removed from V and 9 bases from J, the gap between germline ends came to 12 bases. CDR1 is SQVTM, CDR2 ANQGSEA, per germline. In nucleotides, the CDR3 is TGCAGCGTTGAGCGCGGGGTAGGTGAGCAGTTCTTC. It translates to CSVERGVGEQFF.

A few counts support this clone. The gene calls are TRBV29-1 and TRBJ1-1; TRBD1 agrees at 8 bases. After removal of 5 bases from V and 1 base from J, the junction contained 12 bases not matched to a gene. CDR1 is SQVTM, CDR2 ANQGSEA, per germline. CDR3 length equals 16 residues. CDR3 in amino acids: CSVIPGNRGANTEAFF. The DNA for the CDR3 is TGCAGCGTTATCCCTGGGAACAGGGGGGCGAACACTGAAGCTTTCTTT.

The count of this clone is one. The chain is built from TRBV7-2 and TRBJ2-7; D remains ambiguous. The CDR3 has 13 residues. Trimming removed 2 bases from V and 5 bases from J, with 10 bases in between. The germline gives CDR1 SGHTA, CDR2 FQGNSA. CDR3 sequence reads: CASSLTGWDEQYF. CDR3 DNA: TGTGCCAGCAGCTTAACGGGCTGGGACGAGCAGTACTTC.

V and J are TRBV4-1 and TRBJ1-2; no clear D gene. V gave up 0 bases and J gave up 2 bases, with 13 bases separating them. Germline CDR1 and CDR2: MGHRA and YSYEKL. This CDR3 is built from 16 residues. Here the CDR3 DNA reads TGCGCCAGCAGCCAAGAAGAGGGCGGTCCGAACTATGGCTACACCTTC. Translation: CASSQEEGGPNYGYTF.

The chain is built from TRBV5-4 and TRBJ2-5, with D unclear. V lost 3 bases and J 0 bases, leaving 9 bases between the germline ends. Germline lookup yields CDR1 SGHNT and CDR2 YYREEE (reference sequence). The CDR3 spans 14 residues. The CDR3 coding sequence is TGTGCCAGCAGCTCAAAGTTATACCAAGAGACCCAGTACTTC. The encoded protein is CASSSKLYQETQYF.

The table lists this clone with a few counts. J is TRBJ1-3 and V is TRBV7-9; D gene unclear. Per germline, CDR1 SEHNR and CDR2 FQNEAQ (reference sequence). CDR3 size: 16 residues. The V and J ends lost 4 bases and 0 bases respectively, with 13 bases between them. This CDR3 is CASSSLSGSSGNTIYF. The CDR3 DNA reads as TGTGCCAGCAGCTCACTTTCCGGGAGCTCTGGAAACACCATATATTTT. The whole variable domain, filled in from reference TRBV7-9 and TRBJ1-3, reads DTGVSQNPRHKITKRGQNVTFRCDPISEHNRLYWYRQTLGQGPEFLTYFQNEAQLEKSRLLSDRFSAERPKGSFSTLEIQRTEQGDSAMYLCASSSLSGSSGNTIYFGEGSWLTVV.

This clone was recorded once. The genes are TRBV28 and TRBJ2-5, with D perhaps TRBD2 (7 bases). With 5 bases removed from V and 4 bases from J, the gap between germline ends came to 14 bases. The CDR3 is 14 amino acids. Per germline, CDR1 MDHEN and CDR2 SYDVKM. The CDR3 nucleotides are TGTGCCAGCAGTCCCGTGGGAGGGGGAGAGACCCAGTACTTC. This encodes CASSPVGGGETQYF.

This chain joins TRBV6-2 or TRBV6-3 and TRBJ2-3; 8 bases agree with TRBD1. Germline CDR1 reads MNHEY; CDR2 reads SVGEGT. J gave up 4 bases and V 2 bases, and 2 bases lay outside the gene matches. The CDR3 totals 14 residues. The CDR3 DNA sequence: TGTGCCAGCAGTTACCCGGACAGGGCAGATACGCAGTATTTT. Amino acids: CASSYPDRADTQYF.

This chain connects TRBV3-1 (or the pseudogene TRBV3-2) to TRBJ2-3, with D unclear. The CDR3 consists of 13 residues. Germline lookup yields CDR1 LGHDT and CDR2 YNNKEL (reference sequence). V was shortened by 0 bases and J by 6 bases, with 7 bases between the two germline ends. CDR3 protein: CASSQDHQDTQYF. DNA for the CDR3: TGTGCCAGCAGCCAAGATCATCAGGATACGCAGTATTTT.